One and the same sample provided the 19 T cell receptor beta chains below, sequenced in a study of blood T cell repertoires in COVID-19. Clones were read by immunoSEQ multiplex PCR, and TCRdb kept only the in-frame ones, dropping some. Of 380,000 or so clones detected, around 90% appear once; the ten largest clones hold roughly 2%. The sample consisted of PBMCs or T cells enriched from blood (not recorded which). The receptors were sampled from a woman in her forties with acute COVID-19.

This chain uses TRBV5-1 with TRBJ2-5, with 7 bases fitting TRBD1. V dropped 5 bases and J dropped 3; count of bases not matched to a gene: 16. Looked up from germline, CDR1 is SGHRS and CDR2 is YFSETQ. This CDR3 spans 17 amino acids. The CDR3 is CASRVRYSAGTEETQYF. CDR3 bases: TGCGCCAGCAGAGTTCGTTATAGTGCAGGGACAGAAGAGACCCAGTACTTC.

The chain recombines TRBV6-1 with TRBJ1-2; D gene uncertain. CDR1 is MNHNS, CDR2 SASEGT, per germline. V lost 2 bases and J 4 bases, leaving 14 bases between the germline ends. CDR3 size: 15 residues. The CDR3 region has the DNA TGTGCCAGCAGTGAACAGACAAAATCCCTCTATGGCTACACCTTC. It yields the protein CASSEQTKSLYGYTF.

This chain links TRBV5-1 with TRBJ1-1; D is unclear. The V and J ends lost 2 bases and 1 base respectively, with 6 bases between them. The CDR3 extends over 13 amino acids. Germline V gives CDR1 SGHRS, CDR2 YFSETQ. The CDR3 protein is CASSFYSNTEAFF. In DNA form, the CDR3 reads TGCGCCAGCAGCTTTTACTCGAACACTGAAGCTTTCTTT. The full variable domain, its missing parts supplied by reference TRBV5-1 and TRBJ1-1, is KAGVTQTPRYLIKTRGQQVTLSCSPISGHRSVSWYQQTPGQGLQFLFEYFSETQRNKGNFPGRFSGRQFSNSRSEMNVSTLELGDSALYLCASSFYSNTEAFFGQGTRLTVV.

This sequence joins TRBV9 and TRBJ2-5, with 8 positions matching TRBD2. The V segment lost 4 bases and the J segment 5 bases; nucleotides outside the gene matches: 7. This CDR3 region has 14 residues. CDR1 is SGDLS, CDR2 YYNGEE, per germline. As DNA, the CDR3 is TGTGCCAGCAGCTCCCGGGGGGGCGGGGAGACCCAGTACTTC. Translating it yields CASSSRGGGETQYF.

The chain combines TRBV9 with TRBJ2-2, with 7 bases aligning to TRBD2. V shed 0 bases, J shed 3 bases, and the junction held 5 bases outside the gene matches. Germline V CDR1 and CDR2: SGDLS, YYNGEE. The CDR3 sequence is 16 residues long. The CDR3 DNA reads TGTGCCAGCAGCGTAGGGGAGGGGAGGGACACCGGGGAGCTGTTTTTT. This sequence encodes CASSVGEGRDTGELFF.

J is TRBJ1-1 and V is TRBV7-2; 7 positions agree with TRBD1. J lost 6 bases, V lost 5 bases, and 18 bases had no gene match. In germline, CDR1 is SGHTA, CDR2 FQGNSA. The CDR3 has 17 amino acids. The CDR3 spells CASSPQGTGVNSAEAFF. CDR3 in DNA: TGTGCCAGCAGCCCCCAAGGTACAGGGGTCAACTCCGCTGAAGCTTTCTTT.

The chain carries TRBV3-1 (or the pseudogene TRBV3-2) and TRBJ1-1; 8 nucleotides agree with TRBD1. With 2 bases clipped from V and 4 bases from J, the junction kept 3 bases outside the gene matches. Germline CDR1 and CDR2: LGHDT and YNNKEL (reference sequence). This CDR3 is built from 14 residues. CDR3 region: CASSQQGAPTEAFF. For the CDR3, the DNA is TGTGCCAGCAGCCAACAGGGGGCGCCCACTGAAGCTTTCTTT.

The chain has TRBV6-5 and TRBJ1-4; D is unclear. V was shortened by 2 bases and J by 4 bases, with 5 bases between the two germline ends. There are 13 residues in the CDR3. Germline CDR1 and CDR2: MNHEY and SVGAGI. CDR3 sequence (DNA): TGTGCCAGCAGTTACCGGGGTAATGAAAAACTGTTTTTT. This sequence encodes CASSYRGNEKLFF.

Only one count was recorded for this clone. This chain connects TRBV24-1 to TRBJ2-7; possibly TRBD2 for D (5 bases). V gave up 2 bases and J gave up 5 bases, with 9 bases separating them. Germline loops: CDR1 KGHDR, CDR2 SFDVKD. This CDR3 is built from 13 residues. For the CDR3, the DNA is TGTGCCACCAGTGATTCGGGGTCGCACGAGCAGTACTTC. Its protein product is CATSDSGSHEQYF.

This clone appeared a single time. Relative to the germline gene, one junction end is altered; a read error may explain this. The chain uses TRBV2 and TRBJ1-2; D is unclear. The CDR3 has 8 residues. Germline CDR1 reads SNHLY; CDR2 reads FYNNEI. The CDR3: CASGVVSF. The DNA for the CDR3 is TGTGCCAGCGGAGTTGTATCCTTC.

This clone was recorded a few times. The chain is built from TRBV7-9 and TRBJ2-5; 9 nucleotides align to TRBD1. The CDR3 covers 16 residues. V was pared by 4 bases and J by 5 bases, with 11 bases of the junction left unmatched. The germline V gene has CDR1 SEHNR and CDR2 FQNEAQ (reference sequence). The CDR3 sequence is CASSSGQGLSRETQYF. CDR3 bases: TGTGCCAGCAGCTCTGGACAGGGGCTTTCTCGGGAGACCCAGTACTTC.

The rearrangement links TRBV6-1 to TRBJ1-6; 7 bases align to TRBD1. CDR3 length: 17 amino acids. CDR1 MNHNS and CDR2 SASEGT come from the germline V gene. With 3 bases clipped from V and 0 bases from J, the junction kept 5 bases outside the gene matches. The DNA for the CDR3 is TGTGCCAGCAGTGACGCCGCAGGGGGCTCCTATAATTCACCCCTCCACTTT. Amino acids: CASSDAAGGSYNSPLHF.

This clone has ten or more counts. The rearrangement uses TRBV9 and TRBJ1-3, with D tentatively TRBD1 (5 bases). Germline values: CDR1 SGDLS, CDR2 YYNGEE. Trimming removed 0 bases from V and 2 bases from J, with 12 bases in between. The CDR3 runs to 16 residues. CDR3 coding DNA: TGTGCCAGCAGCGTAGAGGAGGGGCGGACTGGAAACACCATATATTTT. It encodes CASSVEEGRTGNTIYF.

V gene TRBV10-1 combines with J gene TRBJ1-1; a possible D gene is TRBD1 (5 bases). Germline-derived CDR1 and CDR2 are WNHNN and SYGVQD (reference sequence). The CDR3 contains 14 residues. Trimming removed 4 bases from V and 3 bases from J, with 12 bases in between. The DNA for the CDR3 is TGCGCCAGCAGTGTAATGGGGCAGGACACTGAAGCTTTCTTT. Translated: CASSVMGQDTEAFF.

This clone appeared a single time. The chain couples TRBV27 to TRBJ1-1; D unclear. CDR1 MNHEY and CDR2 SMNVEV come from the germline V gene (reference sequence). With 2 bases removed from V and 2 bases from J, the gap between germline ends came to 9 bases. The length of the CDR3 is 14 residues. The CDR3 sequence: CASSLGPSNTEAFF. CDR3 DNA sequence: TGTGCCAGCAGTTTAGGGCCTTCCAACACTGAAGCTTTCTTT.

CDR3 loop: CASSAWDFNEKLFF. The CDR3 nucleotides read TGTGCCAGCAGTGCTTGGGACTTTAATGAAAAACTGTTTTTT. The chain has TRBV2 and TRBJ1-4, with a tentative D call TRBD1 (5 bases). The V end lost 4 bases, the J end lost 4 bases, and 10 bases lay between the germline ends. From germline, CDR1 is SNHLY and CDR2 FYNNEI. The CDR3 is 14 residues long. Full variable domain (outside the CDR3, taken from reference TRBV2 and TRBJ1-4): EPEVTQTPSHQVTQMGQEVILRCVPISNHLYFYWYRQILGQKVEFLVSFYNNEISEKSEIFDDQFSVERPDGSNFTLKIRSTKLEDSAMYFCASSAWDFNEKLFFGSGTQLSVL.

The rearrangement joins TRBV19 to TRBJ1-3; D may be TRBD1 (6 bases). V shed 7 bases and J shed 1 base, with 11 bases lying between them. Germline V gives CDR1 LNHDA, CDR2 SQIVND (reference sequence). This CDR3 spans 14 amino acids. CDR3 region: CASMDRLSGNTIYF. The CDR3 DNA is TGTGCCAGTATGGACAGACTTTCTGGAAACACCATATATTTT.

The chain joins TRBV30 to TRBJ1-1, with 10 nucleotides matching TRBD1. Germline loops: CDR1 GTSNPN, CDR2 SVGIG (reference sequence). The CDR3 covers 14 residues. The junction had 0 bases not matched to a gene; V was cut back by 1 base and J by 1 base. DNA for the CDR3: TGTGCCTGGAGTGGGACAGGGGGGAACACTGAAGCTTTCTTT. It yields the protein CAWSGTGGNTEAFF.

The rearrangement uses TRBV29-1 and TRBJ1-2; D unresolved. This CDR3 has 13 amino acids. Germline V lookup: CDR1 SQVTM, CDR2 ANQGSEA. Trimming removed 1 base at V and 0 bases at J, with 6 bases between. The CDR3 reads CSVEGGTNYGYTF. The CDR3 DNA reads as TGCAGCGTTGAAGGCGGTACTAACTATGGCTACACCTTC.